This TCR beta chain was retrieved from a study of blood T cell repertoires in COVID-19. Turning to the study itself: Acute and convalescent COVID-19 samples came from the United States, Italy and Spain.

Clones were sequenced by immunoSEQ multiplex PCR, and TCRdb holds only the in-frame ones, with some missing. This table holds roughly 68,000 clones, roughly 85% found once. After removal of 5 bases from V and 4 bases from J, the junction contained 15 bases not matched to a gene. From germline, CDR1 is SGHTA and CDR2 FQGNSA. This CDR3 contains 18 residues. Material: peripheral blood. The chain uses TRBV7-2 and TRBJ2-5; 11 bases map to TRBD2. The origin of this receptor is a human donor in a cohort sampled during active COVID-19. This CDR3 is CASSEGLASGGLGETQYF. CDR3 coding DNA: TGTGCCAGCAGCGAGGGGTTGGCTAGCGGGGGGTTGGGAGAGACCCAGTACTTC.